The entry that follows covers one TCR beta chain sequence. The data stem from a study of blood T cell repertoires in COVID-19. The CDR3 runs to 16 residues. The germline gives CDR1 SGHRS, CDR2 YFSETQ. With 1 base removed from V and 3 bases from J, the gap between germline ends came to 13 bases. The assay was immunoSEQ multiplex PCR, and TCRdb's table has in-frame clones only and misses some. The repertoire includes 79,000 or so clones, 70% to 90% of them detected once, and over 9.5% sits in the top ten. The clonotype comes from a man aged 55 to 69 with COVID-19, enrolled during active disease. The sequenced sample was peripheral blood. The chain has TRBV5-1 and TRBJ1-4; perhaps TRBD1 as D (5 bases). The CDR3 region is CASSLQGRAANEKLFF. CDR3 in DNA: TGCGCCAGCAGCTTGCAGGGAAGGGCAGCTAATGAAAAACTGTTTTTT.